The source of this T cell receptor (beta chain) is a study of OX40 agonist ivuxolimab in advanced cancers. General study results and limits: It was also the case that some nonresponders had low normalized T-cell clonal expansion.

About this clone: The antigen is unknown.

Clones were read by immunoSEQ multiplex PCR, and TCRdb kept only the in-frame ones, dropping some. Of roughly 60,000 clones in the sample, 84% are singletons; the top ten hold roughly 2%. Trimming at V came to 5 bases and at J to 11 bases, leaving 8 bases not matched to a gene. This CDR3 has 15 residues. Germline CDR1 and CDR2: LNHNV and YYDKDF (reference sequence). The chain carries TRBV15 and TRBJ2-1; TRBD2 matches at 14 bases. The sequencing here drew on CD4+ or CD8+ T cells sorted from blood, taken in a trial of the OX40 agonist ivuxolimab. The receptor was derived from an adult with an advanced solid tumor such as melanoma, head and neck, liver or kidney cancer. The CDR3 nucleotides are TGTGCCACCAGCGTTACGGGACTAGCGGGAGATAAGCAGTTCTTC. This codes for CATSVTGLAGDKQFF.